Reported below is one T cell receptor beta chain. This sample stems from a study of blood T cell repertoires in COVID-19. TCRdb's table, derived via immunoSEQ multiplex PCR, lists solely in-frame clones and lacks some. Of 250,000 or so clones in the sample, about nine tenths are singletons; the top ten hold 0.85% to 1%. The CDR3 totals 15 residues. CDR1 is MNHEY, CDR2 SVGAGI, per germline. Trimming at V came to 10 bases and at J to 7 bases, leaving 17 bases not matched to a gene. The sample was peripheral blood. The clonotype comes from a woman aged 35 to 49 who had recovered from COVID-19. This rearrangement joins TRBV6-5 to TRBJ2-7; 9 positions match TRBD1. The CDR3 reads CATVPPGTGFREQYF. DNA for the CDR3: TGTGCCACCGTTCCGCCGGGGACAGGGTTTCGGGAGCAGTACTTC.